This T cell receptor (beta chain) was captured by sequencing in a study of T-cell reconstitution after alpha-beta-depleted transplantation in children. This clonotype appeared many times. Its specificity is unknown. Molecular barcoding with unique molecular identifiers was used for the TCRbeta library. One entry per CDR3 protein results from TCRdb running MiXCR on the PCR reads. The data contain around 300,000 distinct CDR3 sequences, about 9.9% of them seen just once; the ten biggest clones take up 20% to 25%. Study conclusions and caveats: Most T-cell counts and diversity one year after the transplant came from T cells that were newly produced. Reports say that about two months after transplant, the alpha-beta T cells came out of several hundred graft clones that had expanded.

The specimen was peripheral blood, collected 180 days after TCRalphabeta/CD19-depleted stem cell transplant. The TCR comes from a male patient between 2 and 15 years old who had a stem cell transplant for chronic granulomatous disease, so the T cells may come from the graft donor.

The CDR3 DNA reads TGCGCCAGCAGCCGGGGCGCGCAGACCTACGAGCAGTACTTC. Encoded protein: CASSRGAQTYEQYF. This rearrangement joins TRBV5-1 to TRBJ2-7; either TRBD1 or TRBD2 may fit D (5 bases each). The CDR3 spans 14 residues. V gave up 4 bases and J gave up 2 bases, with 13 bases separating them. CDR1 and CDR2 from the germline V gene are SGHRS and YFSETQ.